In this sample, the clone carrying this TCR beta chain turned up once. The antigen remains undetermined. This specimen belongs to a study of T cells after posttransplantation cyclophosphamide. The CDR3 loop spans 16 amino acids. CDR1 is MNHEY and CDR2 is SVGAGI in the germline V gene. The V gene lost 0 bases and the J gene lost 0 bases, with 11 bases spanning the gap. Repertoires were generated with immunoSEQ multiplex PCR, while TCRdb's copy carries only in-frame clones and drops some. The sample holds more than 60,000 clones, 93% seen once. General study results and limits: Donor CD8+ memory clones often dominated recipient blood repertoires at later times. Recipient CMV seropositivity and CMV reactivation strongly tracked TRB clonality. Blood and skin or GI T cell repertoires showed limited TRB overlap.

The sample taken for sequencing was PBMCs. This TCR came from a woman aged 25 to 39 in good health and a related stem cell transplant donor. The chain links TRBV6-5 to TRBJ1-1, with no clear D. CDR3 in DNA: TGTGCCAGCAGTTACTCGCCAGATCCCATGAACACTGAAGCTTTCTTT. Residues: CASSYSPDPMNTEAFF.